The 28 T cell receptor beta chains given below trace back to one sample, sequenced in a study of CXCR3-negative and CXCR3-positive naive CD8 T cells. The authors made the TRB cDNA libraries by 5' RACE using UMI labels. TCRdb re-called the 5' RACE reads; one entry per CDR3 protein, DNA not given. Recorded for this sample: 70,000 to 100,000 distinct CDR3 sequences. The specimen sequenced was naive CXCR3- CD8+ T cells from blood. Stated subset: CD45RO-CCR7+CD27+CD95- naive CD8+ T cells lacking CXCR3 (TNR3-). The receptors shown here come from a human donor in good health. Some clones in this sample may be carry-over from other donors' samples.

The chain is built from TRBV28 and TRBJ2-1. Looked up from germline, CDR1 is MDHEN and CDR2 is SYDVKM. The CDR3 contains 16 residues. This CDR3 reads CASSLVISSSYNEQFF.

V usage is TRBV7-9 and J usage is TRBJ1-1; with no DNA, the TCRdb D assignment of TRBD1 cannot be verified. This CDR3 spans 16 amino acids. Germline values: CDR1 SEHNR, CDR2 FQNEAQ (reference sequence). CDR3 amino acids: CASSLGAGMENTEAFF.

The rearrangement joins TRBV5-1 to TRBJ2-2; checking the TCRdb D call of TRBD2 is not possible without DNA. From germline, CDR1 is SGHRS and CDR2 YFSETQ. This CDR3 is 14 amino acids long. The chain's CDR3 is CASSLLVGTGELFF.

The rearrangement uses TRBV7-9 and TRBJ2-7. The CDR3 has 14 amino acids. Germline loops: CDR1 SEHNR, CDR2 FQNEAQ (reference sequence). This CDR3 reads CASSSLLGAYEQYF.

The chain joins TRBV20-1 to TRBJ2-7; TCRdb's D call of TRBD2 is untestable without DNA. CDR3 length: 16 amino acids. CDR1 is DFQATT and CDR2 is SNEGSKA in the germline V gene (reference sequence). The CDR3 here is CSARVFSGDTYYEQYF.

The rearrangement uses TRBV6-5 and TRBJ2-3; TCRdb proposes TRBD2, but this gene call is untestable without DNA. The CDR3 extends over 13 amino acids. The germline V gene has CDR1 MNHEY and CDR2 SVGAGI. The CDR3 protein is CASSTGEGDTQYF.

The chain is built from TRBV28 and TRBJ1-5. The CDR3 covers 13 residues. The germline V gene has CDR1 MDHEN and CDR2 SYDVKM. The CDR3 loop reads CASSFRSYQPQHF.

The V and J genes are TRBV7-8 and TRBJ2-3; TCRdb reports TRBD2, a call that lacks DNA to check it against. The CDR3 is 16 residues long. Germline values: CDR1 SGHVS, CDR2 FQNEAQ. CDR3: CASSLARSGSFDTQYF.

The chain uses TRBV9 and TRBJ2-2; lacking DNA, the TRBD1 call made by TCRdb goes unchecked. Looked up from germline, CDR1 is SGDLS and CDR2 is YYNGEE. The CDR3 has 16 residues. This chain's CDR3 is CASSAPAQGNTGELFF.

V usage is TRBV7-9 and J usage is TRBJ2-1; TCRdb's D call, TRBD2, is unchecked because there is no DNA. CDR3 length equals 14 residues. The germline CDR1 and CDR2 sequences are SEHNR and FQNEAQ (reference sequence). CDR3 region: CASSPSSGKDEQFF.

The genes are TRBV7-2 and TRBJ2-1. The length of the CDR3 is 14 residues. Germline CDR1 SGHTA, CDR2 FQGNSA. This chain's CDR3 is CASSLEEPRNEQFF.

The chain joins TRBV4-3 to TRBJ2-5; TCRdb's D call of TRBD1 is untestable without DNA. Germline CDR1 is LGHNA and CDR2 is YSLEER. This CDR3 is built from 16 residues. CDR3: CASSQDFYGGAETQYF.

The rearrangement joins TRBV29-1 to TRBJ2-2. CDR1 is SQVTM, CDR2 ANQGSEA, per germline. This CDR3 has 14 amino acids. The CDR3 reads CSVAGLANTGELFF.

This chain's CDR3 is CASNPLIEAKQFF. The rearrangement joins TRBV28 to TRBJ2-1; no DNA is available, so the TRBD1 call from TCRdb remains unchecked. CDR1 MDHEN and CDR2 SYDVKM come from the germline V gene. The CDR3 length is 13 residues.

The V and J genes are TRBV7-2 and TRBJ2-1; TCRdb names TRBD1, which stays unverified in the absence of DNA. Germline V lookup: CDR1 SGHTA, CDR2 FQGNSA. This CDR3 contains 16 residues. This chain's CDR3 is CASSYGPGRSDNEQFF.

CDR3 sequence: CASSQVSGGGEQYF. The V gene is TRBV14, the J gene TRBJ2-7; TCRdb gives TRBD1 as the D gene, but with no DNA this cannot be confirmed. Germline V gene sequence: CDR1 SGHDN, CDR2 FVKESK. The CDR3 runs 14 residues.

The V gene is TRBV5-5, the J gene TRBJ2-1; no DNA is available, so the TRBD2 call from TCRdb remains unchecked. Germline CDR1 and CDR2: SGHKS and YYEKEE (reference sequence). The CDR3 extends over 16 amino acids. CDR3 sequence reads: CASSSRDSQLNNEQFF.

The gene calls are TRBV4-1 and TRBJ2-1; TCRdb outputs TRBD2, but without DNA this stays unchecked. CDR3 length: 15 residues. Per the germline V gene, CDR1 is MGHRA and CDR2 is YSYEKL. The CDR3 loop is CASSQTSSGLNEQFF.

The chain combines TRBV6-5 with TRBJ2-7; no DNA is available, so the TRBD2 call from TCRdb remains unchecked. The germline CDR1 and CDR2 sequences are MNHEY and SVGAGI. The CDR3 runs 16 residues. The CDR3 sequence is CASSYSLNGPSGEQYF.

The gene calls are TRBV28 and TRBJ1-1. CDR3 length equals 14 residues. The germline gives CDR1 MDHEN, CDR2 SYDVKM. The CDR3 here is CASSFKFMNTEAFF.

The chain uses TRBV3-1 and TRBJ2-3; TCRdb reports TRBD1, a call that lacks DNA to check it against. The CDR3 runs 17 residues. Germline values: CDR1 LGHDT, CDR2 YNNKEL (reference sequence). CDR3 sequence reads: CASSRETGGHSTDTQYF.

The chain employs TRBV28 and TRBJ1-1; TCRdb outputs TRBD1, but without DNA this stays unchecked. From germline, CDR1 is MDHEN and CDR2 SYDVKM. The CDR3 contains 16 residues. CDR3 amino acids: CASSLYIWTGTGEAFF.

The chain recombines TRBV4-3 with TRBJ2-1; TCRdb indicates TRBD2, and absent DNA this call remains unverified. Per the germline V gene, CDR1 is LGHNA and CDR2 is YSLEER. There are 19 residues in the CDR3. The chain's CDR3 is CASSQALAGGLVAYNEQFF.

The gene calls are TRBV9 and TRBJ2-1; TCRdb reports TRBD1, a call that lacks DNA to check it against. From germline, CDR1 is SGDLS and CDR2 YYNGEE. The CDR3 length is 14 residues. The CDR3 loop reads CASSGDDHYNEQFF.

The chain is built from TRBV20-1 and TRBJ1-1. The CDR3 loop spans 11 amino acids. Germline V gene lookup returns CDR1 DFQATT and CDR2 SNEGSKA (reference sequence). The CDR3 here is CSASGNTEAFF.

The chain uses TRBV5-1 and TRBJ2-1; the D call of TRBD2 rests on TCRdb alone, since no DNA is present to check it. CDR1 SGHRS and CDR2 YFSETQ come from the germline V gene. This CDR3 comprises 14 residues. The CDR3 spells CASSLSGGPNEQFF.

V and J are TRBV29-1 and TRBJ2-7; TCRdb designates TRBD1, a call that cannot be tested without DNA. Germline V gene data show CDR1 as SQVTM and CDR2 as ANQGSEA. This CDR3 has 14 residues. CDR3 region: CSVVGQLPPYEQYF.

The chain couples TRBV9 to TRBJ1-1; the TRBD1 assignment by TCRdb is unverifiable without DNA. The CDR3 sequence is 16 residues long. CDR1 is SGDLS, CDR2 YYNGEE, per germline. This CDR3 reads CASSLSGGTGNTEAFF.